This T cell receptor (beta chain) derives from a study of CD8 T cells in ankylosing spondylitis. General study points: Matched synovial fluid from ankylosing spondylitis patients was reported to be enriched for disease-linked clones. Ankylosing spondylitis blood seemed to carry a telltale TCR beta motif made of fewer than ten highly homologous variants. Previous work reported some of these motif variants in the synovial fluid and blood of reactive arthritis. CD8+ by phenotype, disease-linked clones were relatively rare in peripheral blood.

In this sample, this clonotype turned up many times. Antigen: not known. 5'-RACE, quantitative and with molecular barcodes, yielded the TCR beta libraries. TCRdb processed the 5' RACE reads anew with MiXCR; each CDR3 protein has one entry. The sample lists approximately 520,000 distinct CDR3 sequences, approximately 5.3% occurring once. The sequence derives from a male donor with ankylosing spondylitis. The material sequenced was blood, either unsorted or a sorted T cell fraction (not recorded which).

The CDR3 spells CASSRTSGNTGELFF. CDR3 in DNA: TGTGCCAGCAGCCGGACTAGCGGGAACACCGGGGAGCTGTTTTTT. The chain couples TRBV7-2 to TRBJ2-2; 10 positions agree with TRBD2. The germline V gene has CDR1 SGHTA and CDR2 FQGNSA. J lost 1 base, V lost 5 bases, and 1 base had no gene match. This CDR3 is 15 amino acids long. Complete variable domain (other parts from reference TRBV7-2 and TRBJ2-2): GAGVSQSPSNKVTEKGKDVELRCDPISGHTALYWYRQSLGQGLEFLIYFQGNSAPDKSGLPSDRFSAERTGGSVSTLTIQRTQQEDSAVYLCASSRTSGNTGELFFGEGSRLTVL.